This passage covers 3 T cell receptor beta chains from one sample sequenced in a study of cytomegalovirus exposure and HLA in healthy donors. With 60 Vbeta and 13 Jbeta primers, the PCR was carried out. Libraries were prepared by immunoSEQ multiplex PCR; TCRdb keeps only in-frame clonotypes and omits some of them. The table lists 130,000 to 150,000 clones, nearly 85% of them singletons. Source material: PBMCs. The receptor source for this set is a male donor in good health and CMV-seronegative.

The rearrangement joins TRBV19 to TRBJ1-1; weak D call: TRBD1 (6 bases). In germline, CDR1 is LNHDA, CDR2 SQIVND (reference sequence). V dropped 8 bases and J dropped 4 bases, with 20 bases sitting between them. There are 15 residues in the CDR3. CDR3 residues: CASRPEWGRSTEAFF. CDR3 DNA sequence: TGTGCCAGTCGACCTGAATGGGGGCGGAGCACTGAAGCTTTCTTT.

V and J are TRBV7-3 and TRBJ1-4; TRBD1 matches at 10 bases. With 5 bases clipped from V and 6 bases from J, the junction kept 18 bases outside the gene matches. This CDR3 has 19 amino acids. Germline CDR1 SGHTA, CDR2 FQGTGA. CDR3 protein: CASSALPGQGQFGDEKLFF. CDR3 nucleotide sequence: TGTGCCAGCAGCGCTCTACCGGGACAGGGGCAATTTGGGGATGAAAAACTGTTTTTT.

The CDR3 here is CASSLEGAGYYGYTF. CDR3 in DNA: TGTGCCAGCAGCTTGGAGGGGGCGGGATACTATGGCTACACCTTC. The chain joins TRBV5-6 to TRBJ1-2; 7 nucleotides agree with TRBD1. Germline V gene lookup returns CDR1 SGHDT and CDR2 YYEEEE. The CDR3 spans 15 residues. The V and J ends lost 0 bases and 3 bases, in that order; junction bases with no gene match: 5.